This T cell receptor (beta chain) comes out of a study of CD8+CD57+ T cells in acquired aplastic anemia (dated by TCRdb to the late 2010s). Broadly, across the study: A mean of 3.2 ug of DNA, ranging from roughly 0.18 to 30 ug, was extracted from sorted CD4+ and CD8+ cells. CD8+CD57+ expansion was defined as frequency above the mean frequency observed in healthy subjects.

Inclusive of the bounding cysteine and phenylalanine, the CDR3 is 14 residues long. Only CDR3 DNA is held: 42 bases, read in frame from base 1. Germline trimming amounts to 5 bases on V and 3 bases on J, with 7 as the count of junction bases outside the gene matches. Taken from the germline V gene, the CDR1 and CDR2 loops are SGHTA and FQGNSA. Study-level results and caveats: Although 25 to 30 CD8+ CDR3 sequences were shared by patients and controls, these sequences appeared highly expressed in patients and within the immunodominant clones of patients. No significant difference in CD8+ Simpson's diversity was found between patients and healthy controls (P=0.060).

TCR beta VDJ combination and CDR3 sequence profiling used genomic DNA as the template. An Illumina HiSeq 2000 was used for TCR repertoire sequencing. Concerning the study's data processing: TRBV/TRBJ rearrangement plots, CDR3 size and DJ length profiles, and Simpson's diversity index were used to evaluate the repertoires. The immunodominant clone was defined as the most abundant DNA sequence in deep sequencing data. CDR3 amino acid sequences were checked for sharing between subjects and were compared against published repertoires and the VDJdb database. TCRdb took the public reads, trimmed them with fastp at Q25, ran MiXCR for clone calling and kept in-frame beta chains. All rows with the same CDR3 protein become a single entry with the most common DNA and genes. The V and J calls were determined by TCRdb, not by the authors. Across this sample there are 400,000 to 600,000 distinct CDR3 sequences, with around 32% seen only once. In total, the top ten clones hold around 0.82% of the sample.

This clonotype was counted only a few times. Its binding antigen is unknown. No per-base quality is available; no much larger clone lies one base away. Patients chosen for sequencing had shown expansion of CD8+CD57+ cells by flow cytometry. All patients had severe acquired aplastic anemia diagnosed by International Study of Aplastic Anemia and Agranulocytosis and Camitta criteria. No patient had received any therapy when blood was sampled. In the study, sorted CD4+ and CD8+ blood T cells from patients with severe aplastic anemia and from healthy subjects underwent deep sequencing of TCR repertoires. Patients were enrolled in the USA under clinicaltrials.gov protocols 00001620, 01623167, 00001397, 00071045, 00081523 and 00961064. Ficoll-Paque density gradient centrifugation was used to isolate peripheral blood mononuclear cells. CD4+ and CD8+ T cells were sorted by FACS or magnetic beads before DNA extraction.

The chain is encoded by TRBV7-2 joined to TRBJ2-7; the central 7 bases match TRBD1. The sequenced material came from sorted CD4+, CD8+, or CD8+CD57+ T cells (not recorded which) from PBMCs. This TCR was sampled from a human donor with aplastic anemia. CDR3 reads: CASSHRDRLYEQYF. The nucleotides read TGTGCCAGCAGCCACCGGGACAGACTCTACGAGCAGTACTTC.